Listed here is a single T cell receptor beta chain. The data were taken from a study of PD-L1 blockade in urothelial cancer. The J segment lost 4 bases and the V segment lost 4 bases, leaving 8 bases of the junction unmatched. CDR1 and CDR2 from the germline V gene are MNHNS and SASEGT. The CDR3 spans 15 residues. Time point denoted: pretreatment peripheral blood. Here immunoSEQ multiplex PCR was the method, and the copy in TCRdb shows in-frame clones only, minus some. Found here are tens of thousands of clones, roughly 84% of them singletons; the top ten hold around a tenth. The sequence was obtained from a woman between 65 and 79 years old with urothelial cancer. The starting material was PBMCs, obtained around atezolizumab (anti-PD-L1) treatment. The V gene is TRBV6-1, the J gene TRBJ1-2, with TRBD1 matching 8 bases. Here the CDR3 DNA reads TGTGCCAGCAGTGTCGACAGGGGAGAGGCCTATGGCTACACCTTC. Its protein product is CASSVDRGEAYGYTF.